This T cell receptor (beta chain) is drawn from a study of control samples from healthy donors and cancer patients. Between the trimmed V and J ends, which lost 5 bases and 4 bases, there was a span of 14 bases. The CDR3 extends over 15 amino acids. Per the germline V gene, CDR1 is MNHEY and CDR2 is SMNVEV (reference sequence). Profiling relied on immunoSEQ multiplex PCR, and the TCRdb table lists in-frame clones only, not all of them. The profile shows roughly 200,000 clones, roughly 93% of them singletons. The source of this sequence is a man younger than 30 in good health. The source material was blood. This rearrangement joins TRBV27 to TRBJ1-4; tentatively, D is TRBD1 (5 bases). The CDR3 reads CASSLYRQLNEKLFF. As DNA, the CDR3 is TGTGCCAGCAGTCTCTACAGACAGCTTAATGAAAAACTGTTTTTT.